Listed below are T cell receptor beta chains from one sample, sequenced in a study of blood T cell repertoires in COVID-19. TCRdb's copy holds only in-frame clones and misses some; the assay was immunoSEQ multiplex PCR. The profile shows roughly 250,000 clones, roughly four fifths of them singletons. The sequenced material came from peripheral blood. These receptors all come from a man aged 50 to 59 with acute or convalescent COVID-19. CDR3s include the opening cysteine and the closing phenylalanine or tryptophan. The order of the fields is D gene, V gene, clone size, J gene, CDR3 protein, CDR3 DNA. D genes are given only for firm matches. The size field is filled for only some rows; it gives once, few, many or a size class.

>NA|TRBV10-1|NA|TRBJ2-3
CASSESGYRQTQYF
TGCGCCAGCAGTGAGTCGGGCTACAGGCAGACGCAGTATTTT
>NA|TRBV6-2/TRBV6-3|NA|TRBJ2-7
CASSLQGAYEQYF
TGTGCCAGCAGTCTACAGGGAGCCTACGAGCAGTACTTC
>NA|TRBV11-3|NA|TRBJ2-1
CASSSFRNEQFF
TGTGCCAGCAGCTCATTTCGGAATGAGCAGTTCTTC
>TRBD2|TRBV7-9|NA|TRBJ2-1
CASMRGSGRAGRNEQFF
TGTGCCAGCATGAGAGGTAGCGGGAGGGCCGGGCGGAATGAGCAGTTCTTC
>NA|TRBV27|NA|TRBJ1-5
CASRPRGQSNQPQHF
TGTGCCAGCAGACCCCGAGGACAGAGCAATCAGCCCCAGCATTTT
>TRBD1|TRBV4-2|few|TRBJ2-7
CASSQEGQGVYEQYF
TGTGCCAGCAGCCAAGAAGGCCAGGGGGTTTACGAGCAGTACTTC
>TRBD1|TRBV6-4|NA|TRBJ2-3
CASSQGTGESRDTQYF
TGTGCCAGCAGTCAGGGGACAGGAGAAAGTCGTGATACGCAGTATTTT
>TRBD1|TRBV24-1|few|TRBJ1-2
CATGTDYGYTF
TGTGCCACCGGGACAGACTATGGCTACACCTTC
>TRBD2|TRBV6-7|NA|TRBJ2-5
CASSYDIAGGLKTQYF
TGTGCCAGCAGTTACGATATTGCGGGGGGGTTAAAGACCCAGTACTTC
>NA|TRBV18|NA|TRBJ2-2
CASSPPRRAPLNTGELFF
TGTGCCAGCTCACCACCGAGGCGGGCCCCCCTGAACACCGGGGAGCTGTTTTTT
>TRBD1|TRBV6-5|NA|TRBJ2-7
CASSRDSPNEQYF
TGTGCCAGCAGCCGGGACAGTCCAAACGAGCAGTACTTC